One T cell receptor (beta chain) is described in this entry. Its matching antigen is unknown. The sample is drawn from a study of cytomegalovirus exposure and HLA in healthy donors. Broader study findings: Sequencing depth across donors, presence/absence analyses assumed, was roughly uniform. In a later analysis, across HLA loci, associated TCR counts were highest for DRB1, lowest for HLA-C.

60 Vbeta and 13 Jbeta primers were used in PCR. Sequencing was performed with immunoSEQ multiplex PCR; in TCRdb, only in-frame clones are kept and a portion is missing. The sample yields 95,000 to 150,000 clones, roughly 80% seen once. The sample taken for sequencing was PBMCs. The receptor was derived from a female donor in good health and CMV-seropositive.

As DNA, the CDR3 is TGTGCCAGCAGCGTAGGAGGCCGACAGGGCCTTAACTATGGCTACACCTTC. Amino acids: CASSVGGRQGLNYGYTF. The J gene is TRBJ1-2, the V gene TRBV9, with 7 bases aligning to TRBD1. Germline CDR1 SGDLS, CDR2 YYNGEE. This CDR3 comprises 17 residues. The V gene end was trimmed by 0 bases and the J gene end by 1 base; junction bases not matched to a gene: 9. Using reference TRBV9 and TRBJ1-2 for the parts outside the CDR3, the full variable domain is DSGVTQTPKHLITATGQRVTLRCSPRSGDLSVYWYQQSLDQGLQFLIQYYNGEERAKGNILERFSAQQFPDLHSELNLSSLELGDSALYFCASSVGGRQGLNYGYTFGSGTRLTVV.